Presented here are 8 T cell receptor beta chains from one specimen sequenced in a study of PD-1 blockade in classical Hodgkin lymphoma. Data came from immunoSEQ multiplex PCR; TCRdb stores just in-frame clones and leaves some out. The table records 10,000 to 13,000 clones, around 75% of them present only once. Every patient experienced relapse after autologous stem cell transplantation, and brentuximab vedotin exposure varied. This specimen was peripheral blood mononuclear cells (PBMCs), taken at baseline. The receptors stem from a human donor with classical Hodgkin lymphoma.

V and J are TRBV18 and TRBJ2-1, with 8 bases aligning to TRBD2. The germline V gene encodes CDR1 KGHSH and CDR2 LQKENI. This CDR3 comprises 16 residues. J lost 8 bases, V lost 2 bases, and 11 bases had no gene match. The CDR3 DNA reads TGTGCCAGCTCACCAATCTTCGAGCGGGGGATGGATGAGCAGTTCTTC. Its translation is CASSPIFERGMDEQFF.

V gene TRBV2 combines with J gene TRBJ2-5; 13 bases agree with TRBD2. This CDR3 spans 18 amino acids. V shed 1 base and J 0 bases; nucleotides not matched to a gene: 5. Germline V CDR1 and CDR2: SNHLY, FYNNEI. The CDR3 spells CASSEVGLAGVYQETQYF. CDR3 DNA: TGTGCCAGCAGTGAAGTTGGACTAGCGGGGGTGTACCAAGAGACCCAGTACTTC.

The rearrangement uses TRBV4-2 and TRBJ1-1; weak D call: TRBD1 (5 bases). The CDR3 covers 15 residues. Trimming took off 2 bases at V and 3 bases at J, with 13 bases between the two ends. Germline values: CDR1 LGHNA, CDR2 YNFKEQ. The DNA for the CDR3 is TGTGCCAGCAGCCAAAGTTCTGCAGGGCACACTGAAGCTTTCTTT. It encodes CASSQSSAGHTEAFF.

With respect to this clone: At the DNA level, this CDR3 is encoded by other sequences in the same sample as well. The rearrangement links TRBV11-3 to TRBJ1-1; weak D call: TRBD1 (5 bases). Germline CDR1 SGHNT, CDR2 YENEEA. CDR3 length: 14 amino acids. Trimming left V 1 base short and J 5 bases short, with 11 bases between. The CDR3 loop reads CASSLAGGHTEAFF. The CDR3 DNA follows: TGTGCCAGCAGCTTAGCGGGAGGACATACTGAAGCTTTCTTT.

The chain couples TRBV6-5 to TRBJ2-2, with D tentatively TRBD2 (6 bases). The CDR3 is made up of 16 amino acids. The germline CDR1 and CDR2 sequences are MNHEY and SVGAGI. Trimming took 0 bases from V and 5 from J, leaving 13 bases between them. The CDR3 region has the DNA TGTGCCAGCAGTTACTCGAATGCGGGATTGACCGGGGAGCTGTTTTTT. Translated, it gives CASSYSNAGLTGELFF.

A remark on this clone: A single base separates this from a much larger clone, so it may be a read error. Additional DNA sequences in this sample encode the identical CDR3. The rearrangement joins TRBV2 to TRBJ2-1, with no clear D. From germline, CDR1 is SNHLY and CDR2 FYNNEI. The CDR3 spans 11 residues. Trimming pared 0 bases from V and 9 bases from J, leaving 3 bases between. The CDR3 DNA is TGTGCCAGCAGTGAAGCGGGTGAGCAGTTCTTC. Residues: CASSEAGEQFF.

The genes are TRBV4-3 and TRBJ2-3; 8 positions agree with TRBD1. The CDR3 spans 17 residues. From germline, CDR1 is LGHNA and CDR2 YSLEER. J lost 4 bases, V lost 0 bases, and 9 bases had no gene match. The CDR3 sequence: CASSQDLPRGQADTQYF. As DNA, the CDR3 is TGCGCCAGCAGCCAAGATTTACCCAGGGGGCAGGCAGATACGCAGTATTTT.

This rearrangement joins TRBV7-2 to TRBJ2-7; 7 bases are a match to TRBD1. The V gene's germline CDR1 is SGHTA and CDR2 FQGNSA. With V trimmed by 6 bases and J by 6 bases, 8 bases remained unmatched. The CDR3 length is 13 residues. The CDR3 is CASRADRVSEQYF. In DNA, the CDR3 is TGTGCCAGCAGGGCCGACAGGGTCTCCGAGCAGTACTTC.